The rows below give T cell receptor beta chains drawn from one sample of a study of OX40 agonist ivuxolimab in advanced cancers. Using immunoSEQ multiplex PCR, the repertoire was profiled, and TCRdb retains in-frame clones only, with some absent. The table lists about 98,000 clones, around 92% of them singletons. Sequenced material: CD4+ or CD8+ T cells sorted from blood, taken in a trial of the OX40 agonist ivuxolimab. These receptors all stem from an adult with an advanced solid tumor such as melanoma, head and neck, liver or kidney cancer. The CDR3 runs from the conserved cysteine through the conserved F or W. The order of the fields is D gene, V gene, J gene, clone size, CDR3 protein, CDR3 DNA. A D gene is named only where the DNA matches it firmly. Clone sizes are given selectively: once, few, many, or a class where the clone is expanded.

>NA|TRBV19|TRBJ1-2|NA
CASSILHPRPSGYTF
TGTGCCAGTAGTATTCTTCACCCGAGGCCTAGCGGCTACACCTTC
>NA|TRBV28|TRBJ1-6|NA
CASSLGYGAQGAPLHF
TGTGCCAGCAGTTTGGGTTACGGGGCCCAGGGAGCACCCCTCCACTTT
>TRBD1|TRBV2|TRBJ1-2|NA
CASTDRGFYGYTF
TGTGCCAGCACCGACAGGGGTTTCTATGGCTACACCTTC
>NA|TRBV10-2|TRBJ1-5|NA
CASSPGRINQPQHF
TGCGCCAGCAGTCCGGGACGGATCAATCAGCCCCAGCATTTT
>NA|TRBV7-3|TRBJ2-1|NA
CASSLMGMVSYNEQFF
TGTGCCAGCAGCCTGATGGGAATGGTGTCCTACAATGAGCAGTTCTTC
>TRBD1|TRBV5-1|TRBJ2-5|NA
CASSLGQGETQYF
TGCGCCAGCAGCCTAGGACAGGGGGAGACCCAGTACTTC
>NA|TRBV30|TRBJ1-5|NA
CAWSVGGDHQPQHF
TGTGCCTGGAGTGTAGGAGGAGATCATCAGCCCCAGCATTTT
>NA|TRBV19|TRBJ1-5|NA
CASSIGGSGPQHF
TGTGCCAGTAGCATCGGAGGGTCCGGGCCCCAGCATTTT
>NA|TRBV9|TRBJ2-3|NA
CASSVGDIGANTQYF
TGTGCCAGCAGCGTAGGTGACATAGGGGCAAATACGCAGTATTTT
>TRBD1|TRBV23-1|TRBJ1-4|NA
CASSSSNPGGLPIRCGEKLFF
TGCGCCAGCAGTTCATCGAACCCAGGGGGCCTCCCGATCCGCTGCGGTGAAAAACTGTTTTTT
>TRBD1|TRBV6-6|TRBJ1-5|NA
CASSSPGRGTNQPQHF
TGTGCCAGCAGTTCGCCGGGCAGGGGGACCAATCAGCCCCAGCATTTT
>TRBD2|TRBV2|TRBJ2-3|once
CASNLAGDTDTQYF
TGTGCCAGCAACCTAGCGGGGGACACAGATACGCAGTATTTT
>NA|TRBV5-4|TRBJ2-1|NA
CASSISLASFEQFF
TGTGCCAGCAGCATAAGCTTGGCTAGCTTTGAGCAGTTCTTC
>NA|TRBV4-1|TRBJ1-4|NA
CASSQDPRSNEKLFF
TGCGCCAGCAGCCAAGATCCCCGGTCTAATGAAAAACTGTTTTTT
>NA|TRBV19|TRBJ2-4|NA
CASSIAGIAKNIQYF
TGTGCCAGTAGTATAGCCGGGATCGCCAAAAACATTCAGTACTTC
>NA|TRBV6-5|TRBJ1-5|NA
CASSYSRAGQPQHF
TGTGCCAGCAGTTACTCGAGAGCGGGACAGCCCCAGCATTTT
>NA|TRBV30|TRBJ1-5|once
CAWSVGAQPQHF
TGTGCCTGGAGTGTAGGCGCTCAGCCCCAGCATTTT
>TRBD1|TRBV7-2|TRBJ2-1|NA
CASSSWGDRVQFF
TGTGCCAGCAGCTCCTGGGGGGACAGGGTTCAGTTCTTC
>TRBD1|TRBV7-8|TRBJ1-5|once
CASSSRQGGLPQHF
TGTGCCAGCAGCTCGCGACAGGGGGGATTGCCCCAGCATTTT
>TRBD1|TRBV7-2|TRBJ2-2|NA
CASSLEVGGGGELFF
TGTGCCAGCAGCTTAGAAGTAGGGGGCGGCGGGGAGCTGTTTTTT
>NA|TRBV5-1|TRBJ2-1|NA
CASSVSGVYNEQFF
TGCGCCAGCAGCGTCTCGGGCGTCTACAATGAGCAGTTCTTC